The entry that follows covers one TCR beta chain sequence. This clonotype was observed a handful of times. Its specific antigen is unknown. No much larger clone is present one base from it, and per-base qualities are unavailable. The germline V gene supplies CDR1 SGHDT and CDR2 YYEEEE. V is pruned by 3 bases and J by 4 bases, leaving 4 bases of the junction without a gene match. The CDR3 numbers 14 residues from cysteine through phenylalanine. Only the CDR3 part of the read is kept: 42 bases, read in frame from the first base. TCR beta rearrangements were amplified from genomic DNA extracted from peripheral blood rather than from sorted cells or RNA. The data were taken from a study of T cell repertoires in aging, cancer and after chemotherapy (dated by TCRdb to the late 2010s). For the wider study: Donors spanned six age groups from 30 or younger to 70 or older, with at least three individuals per group. To look at immunoaging and at how T cells reconstitute after chemotherapy, the study profiled TCR beta repertoires in peripheral blood from both healthy donors and cancer patients. Healthy donor control TCR repertoires were recorded over several months to years and showed clear clonal overlap across re-sampling. Several million TCR reads were contained in the full dataset. A cohort of 218 cancer patients (roughly 90 with hematological and around 120 with solid cancers) was assembled, and 95 healthy donors were included as a reference group.

General findings and caveats noted by the study authors: Median generation probability increased over the chemotherapy interval in both cancer cohorts, suggesting repertoire reconstitution through rebound thymic output. The authors noted that the repertoire data do not allow conclusions about immunological memory after chemotherapy. In healthy donors, the drop in TCR diversity with age came mainly from a loss of richness, whereas in cancer patients a loss of evenness also played a part. Compared with age-matched healthy donors, untreated patients with either hematological or solid cancers had significantly lower TCR diversity in the blood along with higher clonality.

Multiplex touch-down PCR with a mixed TRB-A/B primer pool was used to amplify rearranged TRB sequences covering the V, D and J segments. Illumina adapters and sample indices were added to the amplicons in two consecutive PCR reactions performed with Phusion HS II polymerase. After gel purification with the NucleoSpin Gel and PCR Clean-up kit, the amplicons were checked using Qubit and an Agilent 2100 Bioanalyzer. Libraries were sequenced on an Illumina MiSeq using 600-cycle, single-indexed, paired-end runs. From the authors' description of their analysis: TRB sequences were processed with MiXCR versions 2.12 and 3.0.5. Each unique CDR3 nucleotide sequence counted as one clone, and only productive sequences with at least two reads were retained. Shannon diversity, evenness, clonality (one minus evenness), and alpha-parameterized diversity profiles from alpha 0 to 5 were included as repertoire metrics. The IGoR algorithm was used to calculate generation probabilities of clones in the paired pre- and post-chemotherapy samples. In-frame beta chains were kept once TCRdb had trimmed the public reads at Q25 with fastp and called clones with MiXCR. Rows matching on CDR3 protein sequence are summarized as one entry with the most common DNA and genes. These V and J calls are TCRdb output, not the study's own analysis. This sample is represented by approximately 6,100 distinct CDR3 sequences; approximately 39% of them were singletons. The top ten constitute more than 40% of the sample.

The sequence derives from a human donor in good health. The material sequenced was blood. The rearrangement combines TRBV5-6 with TRBJ2-3; 8 bases in between match TRBD2. The DNA sequence reads TGTGCCAGCAGCTGGAGGACTAGCCCAGATACGCAGTATTTT. Its product reads: CASSWRTSPDTQYF. Where the CDR3 stops, the reference TRBV5-6 and TRBJ2-3 genes take over; the full variable domain is DAGVTQSPTHLIKTRGQQVTLRCSPKSGHDTVSWYQQALGQGPQFIFQYYEEEERQRGNFPDRFSGHQFPNYSSELNVNALLLGDSALYLCASSWRTSPDTQYFGPGTRLTVL.